This is a list of T cell receptor beta chains from one sample in a study of control samples from healthy donors and cancer patients. Repertoires were generated with immunoSEQ multiplex PCR, while TCRdb's copy carries only in-frame clones and drops some. Of 40,000 to 65,000 clones detected, about 90% appear once; the ten largest clones hold more than 12%. Sequencing was performed on PBMCs. Receptor source: a man aged 60 to 75 with head and neck cancer. Both conserved end residues are part of each CDR3. Each record gives: clone size, J gene, V gene, D gene, CDR3 protein, CDR3 DNA. D genes are given only for firm matches. Size is stated for part of the rows, as once, few or many counts, or as a class when the clone is expanded.

- | TRBJ1-5 | TRBV6-6 | - | CASSSDSRGQPQHF | TGTGCCAGCAGTTCCGACAGTCGTGGTCAGCCCCAGCATTTT
- | TRBJ2-2 | TRBV5-1 | TRBD1 | CASSPTGTGGTGELFF | TGCGCCAGCAGCCCTACCGGGACAGGGGGCACCGGGGAGCTGTTTTTT
- | TRBJ2-1 | TRBV28 | TRBD1 | CASNTQGFGEQFF | TGTGCCAGCAATACACAGGGGTTTGGTGAGCAGTTCTTC
- | TRBJ2-1 | TRBV4-3 | - | CASSQGQQTPKREQFF | TGCGCCAGCAGCCAAGGCCAACAGACCCCCAAAAGGGAGCAGTTCTTC
- | TRBJ2-5 | TRBV6-1 | TRBD1 | CASSPGQGMGETQYF | TGTGCCAGCAGTCCGGGACAGGGGATGGGTGAGACCCAGTACTTC
- | TRBJ2-3 | TRBV29-1 | - | CSESTGWGTDTQYF | TGCAGCGAATCAACAGGTTGGGGCACAGATACGCAGTATTTT
- | TRBJ1-5 | TRBV10-2 | - | CASRVEGKNQPQHF | TGCGCCAGCAGGGTTGAAGGGAAAAATCAGCCCCAGCATTTT
few | TRBJ2-2 | TRBV6-6 | - | CASRTWDFTNTGELFF | TGTGCCAGCAGGACCTGGGACTTCACAAACACCGGGGAGCTGTTTTTT
- | TRBJ1-1 | TRBV12-3/TRBV12-4 | - | CASTLSGDTEAFF | TGTGCCAGCACCCTTTCTGGGGACACTGAAGCTTTCTTT
- | TRBJ2-7 | TRBV29-1 | - | CSAKLGAYEQYF | TGCAGCGCTAAACTAGGGGCCTACGAGCAGTACTTC
once | TRBJ2-1 | TRBV10-3 | TRBD2 | CASSRVAGGVTYNEQFF | TGTGCCAGTAGCAGGGTAGCGGGAGGGGTCACCTACAATGAGCAGTTCTTC
- | TRBJ2-3 | TRBV3-1/TRBV3-2 | TRBD2 | CASSQEPPGLAASDTQYF | TGTGCCAGCAGCCAAGAGCCTCCGGGACTAGCGGCTTCAGATACGCAGTATTTT
- | TRBJ1-5 | TRBV6-2/TRBV6-3 | - | CASSRPGGSNQPQHF | TGTGCCAGCAGTCGTCCGGGGGGTAGCAATCAGCCCCAGCATTTT
- | TRBJ1-2 | TRBV4-3 | TRBD1 | CASSARTGGNYGYTF | TGCGCCAGCAGCGCGAGGACAGGGGGAAACTATGGCTACACCTTC
- | TRBJ2-2 | TRBV29-1 | - | CSVLSRDKNTGELFF | TGCAGCGTTCTCTCCCGGGACAAGAACACCGGGGAGCTGTTTTTT
- | TRBJ2-1 | TRBV18 | TRBD1 | CASSQQTGDIDNEQFF | TGTGCCAGCTCACAACAGACAGGGGATATCGACAATGAGCAGTTCTTC
- | TRBJ1-1 | TRBV7-2 | - | CASSLGGLNTEAFF | TGTGCCAGCAGCTTAGGGGGGTTGAACACTGAAGCTTTCTTT
- | TRBJ1-2 | TRBV7-2 | TRBD1 | CASSLAGDRGQGGYTF | TGTGCCAGCAGCTTAGCGGGGGACAGGGGGCAAGGTGGCTACACCTTC
- | TRBJ2-5 | TRBV6-2/TRBV6-3 | - | CASNPGQETQYF | TGTGCCAGCAACCCAGGACAAGAGACCCAGTACTTC
once | TRBJ2-5 | TRBV5-1 | TRBD2 | CASSLGAKGLANQETQYF | TGCGCCAGCAGCTTGGGCGCTAAGGGACTAGCGAACCAAGAGACCCAGTACTTC
- | TRBJ2-2 | TRBV28 | - | CASSFDQVANTGELFF | TGTGCCAGCAGTTTTGATCAGGTCGCGAACACCGGGGAGCTGTTTTTT
- | TRBJ2-1 | TRBV3-1/TRBV3-2 | TRBD2 | CASSPREGTSNEQFF | TGTGCCAGCAGCCCCAGGGAGGGGACTAGCAATGAGCAGTTCTTC
- | TRBJ2-1 | TRBV11-2 | TRBD2 | CASSRGGAGGSIRGNEQFF | TGTGCCAGCAGCCGGGGGGGAGCGGGAGGATCTATACGAGGCAATGAGCAGTTCTTC
- | TRBJ2-1 | TRBV2 | TRBD1 | CASRSRPGQGFDEQFF | TGTGCCAGCAGATCCAGACCGGGACAGGGGTTCGATGAGCAGTTCTTC
- | TRBJ2-3 | TRBV7-6 | TRBD1 | CASSLGPGTGGTDTQYF | TGTGCCAGCAGCTTAGGGCCCGGGACAGGAGGCACAGATACGCAGTATTTT
- | TRBJ2-5 | TRBV5-4 | TRBD1 | CASSFPQGANQETQYF | TGTGCCAGCAGCTTTCCCCAGGGGGCGAATCAAGAGACCCAGTACTTC
- | TRBJ1-1 | TRBV14 | - | CASRGWTNTEAFF | TGTGCCAGCAGGGGATGGACCAACACTGAAGCTTTCTTT
- | TRBJ2-7 | TRBV6-6 | TRBD2 | CASSREGYEQYF | TGTGCCAGCAGTCGGGAGGGATACGAGCAGTACTTC
- | TRBJ1-6 | TRBV19 | - | CASSKNQGLKDSPLHF | TGTGCCAGTAGTAAGAACCAGGGGTTAAAGGATTCACCCCTCCACTTT
- | TRBJ2-7 | TRBV12-2 | - | CASRSILGTHGSYEQYF | TGTGCAAGTCGCTCCATACTGGGGACCCACGGGTCCTACGAGCAGTACTTC
- | TRBJ1-2 | TRBV5-1 | TRBD1 | CASSLEGQGRLYTF | TGCGCCAGCAGCTTGGAGGGACAGGGGAGATTGTACACCTTC
- | TRBJ2-3 | TRBV5-1 | TRBD2 | CASSLPSGSHDTQYF | TGCGCCAGCAGCTTGCCTAGCGGGAGTCATGATACGCAGTATTTT
- | TRBJ1-5 | TRBV3-1/TRBV3-2 | TRBD1 | CASSLQAGQGFDQPQHF | TGTGCCAGCAGCCTCCAAGCGGGACAGGGTTTCGATCAGCCCCAGCATTTT
- | TRBJ1-1 | TRBV28 | - | CASSPLNRAFGAFF | TGTGCCAGCAGTCCTCTTAACAGGGCGTTTGGAGCTTTCTTT
- | TRBJ2-1 | TRBV7-3 | - | CASSPTGTQVYEQFF | TGTGCCAGCAGCCCCACAGGGACGCAAGTTTATGAGCAGTTCTTC
- | TRBJ1-4 | TRBV5-1 | TRBD1 | CASSPRQGANEKLFF | TGCGCCAGCAGCCCAAGACAGGGGGCTAATGAAAAACTGTTTTTT
- | TRBJ2-1 | TRBV7-9 | TRBD2 | CASSLGLADNEQFF | TGTGCCAGCAGCTTGGGACTAGCGGACAATGAGCAGTTCTTC
- | TRBJ1-4 | TRBV19 | - | CASRITGRIEKLFF | TGTGCCAGTAGGATAACAGGGCGGATTGAAAAACTGTTTTTT
- | TRBJ2-5 | TRBV19 | TRBD2 | CASSMPREGETQYF | TGTGCCAGTAGTATGCCCAGGGAGGGGGAGACCCAGTACTTC
- | TRBJ2-1 | TRBV28 | - | CASSPPLAGLYNEQFF | TGTGCCAGCAGTCCTCCTCTGGCGGGGCTCTACAATGAGCAGTTCTTC
- | TRBJ2-1 | TRBV4-1 | TRBD2 | CASSLGAGGLSNEQFF | TGCGCCAGCAGCCTGGGAGCGGGGGGGTTAAGCAATGAGCAGTTCTTC
- | TRBJ1-6 | TRBV25-1 | TRBD1 | CASSPLGQIPSNSPLHF | TGTGCCAGCAGTCCCTTGGGACAGATTCCATCGAATTCACCCCTCCACTTT